This T cell receptor (beta chain) was retrieved from a study of blood T cells in healthy people across ages. Study context: Every two T cells gave about one barcoded beta molecule via template switching.

The study recruited healthy Caucasian donors from Russia who were aged about 6 to 95. The CDR3 covers 16 residues. The use of a sample-barcoded 5' primer and a J-beta primer mix characterized a second PCR of roughly 6 to 11 cycles. From the 5' RACE reads, TCRdb called clonotypes with MiXCR, one entry per CDR3 protein. The sample lists around 2 million distinct CDR3 sequences, about 39% seen once, with roughly 23% in the top ten. On this clonotype itself: At one boundary the junction diverges from the germline segment, which might be a read error.

The V call is TRBV12-3 or TRBV12-4, the J call TRBJ2-5; 8 bases agree with TRBD1. The TCR was taken from a human donor in good health. The specimen was blood. CDR3 amino acids: CVSSLTGTGGVETQYF. The CDR3 coding sequence is TGTGTCAGCAGTTTAACGGGGACAGGAGGCGTAGAGACCCAGTACTTC.